This T cell receptor (beta chain) came from a study of shared clonotypes between healthy human individuals. The method was immunoSEQ multiplex PCR; TCRdb's version includes in-frame clones alone and lacks a portion of them. The sample consists of 2 million to 3 million clones, 93% of them appearing once. Germline-derived CDR1 and CDR2 are SGHRS and YFSETQ. V shed 3 bases and J shed 0 bases, with 22 bases lying between them. The CDR3 contains 19 residues. This TCR was recovered from a man aged 18 to 29 in good health. Some clones in this sample may be carry-over from other donors' samples. This chain connects TRBV5-1 to TRBJ1-5; D might be TRBD1 (6 bases). Sequenced: naive CD4+ T cells from PBMCs. As to subset: CD45RA+ positively selected. The CDR3 sequence is CASSSFTRGTPFSNQPQHF. Written as DNA, the CDR3 is TGCGCCAGCAGCTCTTTCACCCGAGGGACACCCTTTAGCAATCAGCCCCAGCATTTT. The whole variable domain, filled in from reference TRBV5-1 and TRBJ1-5, reads KAGVTQTPRYLIKTRGQQVTLSCSPISGHRSVSWYQQTPGQGLQFLFEYFSETQRNKGNFPGRFSGRQFSNSRSEMNVSTLELGDSALYLCASSSFTRGTPFSNQPQHFGDGTRLSIL.